The count of the clone carrying this T cell receptor beta chain is one. Antigen: not known. The CDR3 length is 15 residues. Germline V CDR1 and CDR2: MNHNS, SASEGT. With 3 bases removed from V and 2 bases from J, the gap between germline ends came to 12 bases. The sample originates from a study of PD-L1 blockade in urothelial cancer. Across the study: Males with bladder-origin urothelial cancer constituted about 90% of the 29 patients. Analyzed time points were 3 weeks (second dose) and 6 weeks after therapy began. T cell content in blood samples showed a median of 141,255. Study-level findings and limits: Pretreatment peripheral blood TCR clonality that fell below the median predicted better survival among the patients studied.

TCRdb's table, derived via immunoSEQ multiplex PCR, lists solely in-frame clones and lacks some. The repertoire consists of roughly 60,000 clones, with more than 65% occurring once and the leading ten covering around 4.6%. This receptor was identified in a man between 65 and 85 years old with urothelial cancer. The chain recombines TRBV6-1 with TRBJ2-3; possibly TRBD2 for D (5 bases). The specimen was PBMCs, collected around atezolizumab (anti-PD-L1) treatment. The CDR3, as DNA: TGTGCCAGCAGTGAGTTAGCGTTAAACACAGATACGCAGTATTTT. Amino acid sequence: CASSELALNTDTQYF.